These 8 T cell receptor beta chains were all obtained from the same sample, sequenced in a study of cytomegalovirus exposure and HLA in healthy donors. The PCR ran on 60 Vbeta and 13 Jbeta primers. The assay was immunoSEQ multiplex PCR, and TCRdb's table has in-frame clones only and misses some. This table holds 38,000 or so clones. The sample taken for sequencing was PBMCs. The source of these receptors is a man between 35 and 55 years old in good health and CMV-seropositive.

The chain couples TRBV9 to TRBJ1-1; the D is unclear. This CDR3 has 15 residues. Germline V CDR1 and CDR2: SGDLS, YYNGEE. Trimming left V 2 bases short and J 1 base short, with 12 bases between. CDR3 sequence: CASSVQSGGNTEAFF. The CDR3 region has the DNA TGTGCCAGCAGCGTCCAATCGGGTGGGAACACTGAAGCTTTCTTT.

This chain's CDR3 is CASSVGGLAGTYEQYF. CDR3 DNA: TGTGCCAGCAGCGTAGGAGGACTAGCGGGCACCTACGAGCAGTACTTC. The chain uses TRBV9 and TRBJ2-7; 11 nucleotides agree with TRBD2. The CDR3 is 16 residues long. V shed 0 bases, J shed 2 bases, and the junction held 4 bases outside the gene matches. Germline lookup yields CDR1 SGDLS and CDR2 YYNGEE.

This chain joins TRBV19 and TRBJ1-5; D remains ambiguous. Per germline, CDR1 LNHDA and CDR2 SQIVND (reference sequence). The CDR3 extends over 13 amino acids. The V end lost 3 bases, the J end lost 4 bases, and 7 bases lay between the germline ends. The CDR3 region has the DNA TGTGCCAGTAGTATTTCTGTGAATCAGCCCCAGCATTTT. Protein product: CASSISVNQPQHF.

This rearrangement joins TRBV19 to TRBJ2-7, with 14 positions matching TRBD2. The V gene end was trimmed by 9 bases and the J gene end by 6 bases; junction bases not matched to a gene: 7. This CDR3 is built from 14 residues. Germline lookup yields CDR1 LNHDA and CDR2 SQIVND (reference sequence). The CDR3 DNA follows: TGTGCCAGCCAGGGACTAGCGGGGGCGGGCGAGCAGTACTTC. It encodes CASQGLAGAGEQYF. Filled out from reference TRBV19 and TRBJ2-7, the complete variable domain reads DGGITQSPKYLFRKEGQNVTLSCEQNLNHDAMYWYRQDPGQGLRLIYYSQIVNDFQKGDIAEGYSVSREKKESFPLTVTSAQKNPTAFYLCASQGLAGAGEQYFGPGTRLTVT.

CDR3 protein: CASSRGQFYGYTF. Here the CDR3 DNA reads TGTGCCAGTAGTAGGGGACAGTTCTATGGCTACACCTTC. J is TRBJ1-2 and V is TRBV19, with 7 bases aligning to TRBD1. In germline, CDR1 is LNHDA, CDR2 SQIVND (reference sequence). Trimming removed 4 bases from V and 4 bases from J; junction bases left unmatched: 3. The CDR3 has 13 amino acids.

The chain joins TRBV7-2 to TRBJ2-7, with 7 positions matching TRBD1. The trim removed 5 bases at V and 0 bases at J, leaving 7 bases unmatched. From germline, CDR1 is SGHTA and CDR2 FQGNSA. CDR3 length: 15 amino acids. CDR3 coding DNA: TGTGCCAGCAGCGGAAGGACAGGTTTCTCCTACGAGCAGTACTTC. It yields the protein CASSGRTGFSYEQYF. Using reference TRBV7-2 and TRBJ2-7 for the parts outside the CDR3, the full variable domain is GAGVSQSPSNKVTEKGKDVELRCDPISGHTALYWYRQSLGQGLEFLIYFQGNSAPDKSGLPSDRFSAERTGGSVSTLTIQRTQQEDSAVYLCASSGRTGFSYEQYFGPGTRLTVT.

The chain carries TRBV15 and TRBJ2-1; weak D call: TRBD2 (6 bases). The germline V gene has CDR1 LNHNV and CDR2 YYDKDF (reference sequence). The ends were cut back, 0 bases at V and 9 bases at J, with 21 bases in the middle. This CDR3 has 17 amino acids. The DNA of the CDR3 is TGTGCCACCAGCAGAGATTTTTCGGGGACTCTACACAGTGAGCAGTTCTTC. Encoded protein: CATSRDFSGTLHSEQFF.

CDR3 sequence reads: CASGAGQGNQPQHF. CDR3 nucleotide sequence: TGTGCCAGCGGTGCAGGACAGGGTAATCAGCCCCAGCATTTT. The chain combines TRBV2 with TRBJ1-5; 8 bases match TRBD1. The germline gives CDR1 SNHLY, CDR2 FYNNEI. Trimming cost V 8 bases and J 4 bases; bases outside gene matches: 7. The CDR3 spans 14 residues.